The clone carrying this T cell receptor (beta chain) showed up many times. The antigen remains unidentified. These data are taken from a study of early T cells in non-severe SARS-CoV-2 infection. Study summary: With bulk RNA from unsorted whole blood as input, sequencing yielded unpaired chains. Overall study results and limits: The VDJdb matching leaned toward anti-spike CD8 responses and overlooked private and CD4 specificities.

The protocol attached unique molecular identifiers to individual cDNA molecules. TCRdb itself ran the 5' RACE reads through MiXCR, one entry per CDR3 protein. Among tens of thousands of distinct CDR3 sequences listed, 4.5% to 7% were seen once. The V gene lost 5 bases and the J gene lost 7 bases, with 24 bases spanning the gap. The CDR3 is 17 residues long. Germline values: CDR1 MNHEY, CDR2 SVGAGI. This clonotype was obtained from an adult who was a healthcare worker with PCR-confirmed SARS-CoV-2 infection or an uninfected control (not recorded which). The gene calls are TRBV6-5 and TRBJ2-1; D is possibly TRBD1 (6 bases). Sequenced input: whole blood. CDR3 in amino acids: CASSTGRTQGRGNEQFF. As DNA, the CDR3 is TGTGCCAGCAGTACTGGCCGGACTCAGGGTAGGGGGAATGAGCAGTTCTTC.